A selection of T cell receptor beta chains follows, all from one sample in a study of blood T cell repertoires in COVID-19. The data were produced by immunoSEQ multiplex PCR, yet TCRdb's version contains in-frame clones alone and is incomplete. The sample holds 180,000 or so clones, over 75% seen once. The sample taken for sequencing was peripheral blood. The receptor set was obtained from a human donor with active or convalescent COVID-19. The donor label of this sample is uncertain. Each CDR3 is given with its conserved first and last residue. D genes are given only for firm matches. Size is stated for part of the rows, as once, few or many counts, or as a class when the clone is expanded.

-,TRBJ2-3,TRBV3-1/TRBV3-2,-,CASSQSLDTQYF,TGTGCCAGCAGCCAATCGTTAGATACGCAGTATTTT
-,TRBJ1-2,TRBV6-2/TRBV6-3,-,CASSYSSGVGRTANYGYTF,TGTGCCAGCAGTTACTCGTCCGGCGTAGGACGGACAGCCAATTACGGCTACACCTTC
-,TRBJ1-4,TRBV7-9,-,CASSLADRRAGEKLFF,TGTGCCAGCAGCTTAGCTGACCGGCGGGCAGGTGAAAAACTGTTTTTT
TRBD2,TRBJ2-1,TRBV24-1,-,CATSEWSGGRTNEQFF,TGTGCCACCAGTGAATGGTCCGGCGGGAGAACGAATGAGCAGTTCTTC
TRBD1,TRBJ2-7,TRBV30,-,CAWSVMGTGGYEQYF,TGTGCCTGGAGTGTAATGGGGACAGGGGGCTACGAGCAGTACTTC
-,TRBJ1-1,TRBV7-9,-,CASSPSRRVDTEAFF,TGTGCCAGCAGCCCCTCGAGGAGGGTTGACACTGAAGCTTTCTTT
TRBD1,TRBJ2-7,TRBV28,-,CASSPPTGSYEQYF,TGTGCCAGCAGTCCTCCGACAGGGAGTTACGAGCAGTACTTC
TRBD2,TRBJ2-1,TRBV18,-,CASSPRTSGAGGEQFF,TGTGCCAGCTCACCACGGACTAGCGGGGCGGGCGGTGAGCAGTTCTTC
TRBD2,TRBJ2-7,TRBV6-9,-,CASSSRTSGRNNSGEQYF,TGTGCCAGCAGTTCCCGGACTAGCGGGAGAAACAATTCCGGAGAGCAGTACTTC
-,TRBJ1-6,TRBV3-1/TRBV3-2,once,CASSPGLNYNSPLHF,TGTGCCAGCAGCCCGGGATTAAACTATAATTCACCCCTCCACTTT
TRBD2,TRBJ2-1,TRBV30,once,CAWSVGLAGANEQFF,TGTGCCTGGAGTGTAGGACTAGCGGGAGCAAATGAGCAGTTCTTC
TRBD1,TRBJ1-1,TRBV5-4,-,CASSEDRANTEAFF,TGTGCCAGCAGCGAAGACAGGGCGAACACTGAAGCTTTCTTT
TRBD1,TRBJ2-7,TRBV5-5,few,CASSLAPDRVYEQYF,TGTGCCAGCAGCCTCGCGCCGGACAGGGTCTACGAGCAGTACTTC